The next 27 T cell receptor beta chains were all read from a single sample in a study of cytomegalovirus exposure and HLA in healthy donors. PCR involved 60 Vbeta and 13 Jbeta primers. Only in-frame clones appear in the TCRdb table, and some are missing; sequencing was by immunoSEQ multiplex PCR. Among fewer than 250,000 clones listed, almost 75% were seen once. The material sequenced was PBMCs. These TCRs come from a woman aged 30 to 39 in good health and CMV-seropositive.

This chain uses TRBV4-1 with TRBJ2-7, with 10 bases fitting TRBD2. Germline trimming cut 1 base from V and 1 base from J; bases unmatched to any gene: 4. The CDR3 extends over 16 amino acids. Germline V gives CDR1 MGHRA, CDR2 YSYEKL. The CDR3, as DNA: TGCGCCAGCAGCCAAGTCCCAGCGGGAGGGTCCTACGAGCAGTACTTC. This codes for CASSQVPAGGSYEQYF.

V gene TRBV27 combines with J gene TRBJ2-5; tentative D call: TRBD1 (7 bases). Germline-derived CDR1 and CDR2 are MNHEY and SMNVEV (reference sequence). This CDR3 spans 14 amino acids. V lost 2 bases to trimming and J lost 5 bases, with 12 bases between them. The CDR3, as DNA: TGTGCCAGCAGTTTACGCAGGGGGGTGGAGACCCAGTACTTC. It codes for CASSLRRGVETQYF.

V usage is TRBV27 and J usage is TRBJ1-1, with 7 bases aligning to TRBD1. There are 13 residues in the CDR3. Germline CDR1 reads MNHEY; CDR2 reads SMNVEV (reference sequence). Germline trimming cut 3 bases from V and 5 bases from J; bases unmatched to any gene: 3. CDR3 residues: CASSLTGSTEAFF. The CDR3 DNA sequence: TGTGCCAGCAGTTTGACAGGGAGTACTGAAGCTTTCTTT.

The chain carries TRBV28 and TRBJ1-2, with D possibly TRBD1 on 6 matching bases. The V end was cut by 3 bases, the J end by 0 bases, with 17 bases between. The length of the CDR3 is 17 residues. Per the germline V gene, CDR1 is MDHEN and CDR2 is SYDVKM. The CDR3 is CASSFGGRVKANYGYTF. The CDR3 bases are TGTGCCAGCAGTTTTGGGGGCAGGGTCAAAGCTAACTATGGCTACACCTTC.

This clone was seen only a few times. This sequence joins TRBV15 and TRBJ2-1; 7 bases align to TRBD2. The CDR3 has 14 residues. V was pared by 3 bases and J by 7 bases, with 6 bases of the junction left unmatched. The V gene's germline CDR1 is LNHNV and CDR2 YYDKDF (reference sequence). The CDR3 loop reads CATSSWVGGNEQFF. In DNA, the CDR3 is TGTGCCACCAGCAGTTGGGTCGGGGGGAATGAGCAGTTCTTC.

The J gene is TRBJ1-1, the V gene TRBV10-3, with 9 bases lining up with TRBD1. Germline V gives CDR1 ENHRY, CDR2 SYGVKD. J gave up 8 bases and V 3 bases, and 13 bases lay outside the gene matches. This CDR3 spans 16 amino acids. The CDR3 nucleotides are TGTGCCATCAGTGATTTCGACCGGGACAGGGCTAGGGAAGCTTTCTTT. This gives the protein CAISDFDRDRAREAFF.

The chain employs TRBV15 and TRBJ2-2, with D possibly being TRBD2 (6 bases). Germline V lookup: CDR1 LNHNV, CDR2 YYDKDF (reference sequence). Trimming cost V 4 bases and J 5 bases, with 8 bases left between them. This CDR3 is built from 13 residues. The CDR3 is CATSTGGTGELFF. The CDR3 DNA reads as TGTGCCACCAGCACCGGGGGTACCGGGGAGCTGTTTTTT.

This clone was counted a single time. In nucleotides, the CDR3 is TGTGCCAGCAGCGACCAGGGACTAGCGGGGAACGAGCAGTACTTC. Protein product: CASSDQGLAGNEQYF. This sequence joins TRBV7-9 and TRBJ2-7, with TRBD2 identical over 13 bases. The CDR3 has 15 amino acids. Germline V gene data show CDR1 as SEHNR and CDR2 as FQNEAQ (reference sequence). V trimming: 5 bases; J trimming: 5 bases; junction bases outside the gene matches: 6.

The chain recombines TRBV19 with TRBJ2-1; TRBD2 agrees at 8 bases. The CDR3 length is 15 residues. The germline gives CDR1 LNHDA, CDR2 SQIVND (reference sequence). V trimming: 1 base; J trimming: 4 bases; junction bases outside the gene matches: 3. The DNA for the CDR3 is TGTGCCAGTAGTATAGTGCCTAGCGGGTACAATGAGCAGTTCTTC. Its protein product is CASSIVPSGYNEQFF.

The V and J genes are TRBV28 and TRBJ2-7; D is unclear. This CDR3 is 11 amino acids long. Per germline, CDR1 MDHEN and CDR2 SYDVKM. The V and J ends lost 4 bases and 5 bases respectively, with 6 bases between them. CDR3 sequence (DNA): TGTGCCAGCAGTTCAACTCACGAGCAGTACTTC. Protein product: CASSSTHEQYF.

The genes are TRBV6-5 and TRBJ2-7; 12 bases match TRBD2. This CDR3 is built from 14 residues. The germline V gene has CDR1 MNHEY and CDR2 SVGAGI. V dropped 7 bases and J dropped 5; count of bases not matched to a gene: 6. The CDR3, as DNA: TGTGCCAGCACCCGACTAGCGGGAGTAGACGAGCAGTACTTC. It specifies CASTRLAGVDEQYF.

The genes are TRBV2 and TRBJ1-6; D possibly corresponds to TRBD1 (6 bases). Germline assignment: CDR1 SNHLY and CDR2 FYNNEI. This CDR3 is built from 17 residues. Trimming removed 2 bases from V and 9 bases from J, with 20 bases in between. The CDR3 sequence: CASSELPDSIRVSPLHF. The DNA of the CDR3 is TGTGCCAGCAGTGAACTTCCGGACAGTATACGGGTTTCACCCCTCCACTTT.

The CDR3 protein is CASTTSREEGSYEQYF. As DNA, the CDR3 is TGTGCCAGCACTACGTCCAGGGAGGAGGGCTCCTACGAGCAGTACTTC. The rearrangement joins TRBV7-2 to TRBJ2-7; tentative D call: TRBD2 (6 bases). This CDR3 spans 16 amino acids. CDR1 and CDR2 from the germline V gene are SGHTA and FQGNSA. V was shortened by 7 bases and J by 0 bases, with 19 bases between the two germline ends.

The CDR3 DNA follows: TGTGCCAGCAGCTTGGTGACAGGGGGTGAAAAACTGTTTTTT. Translated: CASSLVTGGEKLFF. The chain uses TRBV5-5 and TRBJ1-4; 9 nucleotides line up with TRBD1. CDR3 length: 14 residues. Looked up from germline, CDR1 is SGHKS and CDR2 is YYEKEE (reference sequence). V shed 0 bases and J 7 bases; nucleotides not matched to a gene: 1.

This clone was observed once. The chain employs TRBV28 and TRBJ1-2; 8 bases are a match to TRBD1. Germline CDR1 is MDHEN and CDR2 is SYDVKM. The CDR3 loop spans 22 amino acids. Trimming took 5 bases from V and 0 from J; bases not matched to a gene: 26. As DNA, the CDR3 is TGTGCCAGCAGTACATATATATCGACAGGGGAGTTGCTTGAGGCCACTAACTATGGCTACACCTTC. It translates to CASSTYISTGELLEATNYGYTF.

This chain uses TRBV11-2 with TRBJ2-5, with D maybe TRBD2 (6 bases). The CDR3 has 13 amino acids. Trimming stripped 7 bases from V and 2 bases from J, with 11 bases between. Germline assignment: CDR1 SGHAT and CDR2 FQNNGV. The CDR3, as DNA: TGTGCCAGCACCGGGACTTTGCAAGAGACCCAGTACTTC. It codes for CASTGTLQETQYF. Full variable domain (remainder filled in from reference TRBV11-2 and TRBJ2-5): EAGVAQSPRYKIIEKRQSVAFWCNPISGHATLYWYQQILGQGPKLLIQFQNNGVVDDSQLPKDRFSAERLKGVDSTLKIQPAKLEDSAVYLCASTGTLQETQYFGPGTRLLVL.

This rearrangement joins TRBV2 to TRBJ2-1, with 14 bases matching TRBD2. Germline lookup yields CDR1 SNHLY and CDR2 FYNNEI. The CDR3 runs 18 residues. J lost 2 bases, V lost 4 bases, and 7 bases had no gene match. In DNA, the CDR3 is TGTGCCAGCAGTGCCCCTTGGACTAGCGGGAGGCCCTACAATGAGCAGTTCTTC. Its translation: CASSAPWTSGRPYNEQFF.

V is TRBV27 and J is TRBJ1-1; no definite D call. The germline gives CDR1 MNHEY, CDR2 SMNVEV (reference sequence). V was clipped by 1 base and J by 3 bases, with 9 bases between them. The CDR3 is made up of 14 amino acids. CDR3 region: CASSLYGLDTEAFF. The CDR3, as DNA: TGTGCCAGCAGTTTATACGGACTGGACACTGAAGCTTTCTTT.

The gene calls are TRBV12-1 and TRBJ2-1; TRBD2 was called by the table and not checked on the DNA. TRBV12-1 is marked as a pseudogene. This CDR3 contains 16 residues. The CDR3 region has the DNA TGTGCCAGCAGCTTCATACTAGGGAAGGAACTGAATGAGCAGTTCTTC. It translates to CASSFILGKELNEQFF.

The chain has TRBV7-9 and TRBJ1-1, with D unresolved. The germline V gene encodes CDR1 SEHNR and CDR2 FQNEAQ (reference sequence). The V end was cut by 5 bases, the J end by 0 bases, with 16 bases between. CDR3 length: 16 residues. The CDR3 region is CASSPQLPILNTEAFF. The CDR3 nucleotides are TGTGCCAGCAGCCCACAGCTCCCCATACTGAACACTGAAGCTTTCTTT.

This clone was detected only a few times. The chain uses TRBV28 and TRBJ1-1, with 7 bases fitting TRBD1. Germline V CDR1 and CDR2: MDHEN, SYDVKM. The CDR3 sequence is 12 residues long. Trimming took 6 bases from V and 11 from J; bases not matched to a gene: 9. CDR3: CASRTLQGSAFF. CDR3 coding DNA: TGTGCCAGCAGGACCTTACAGGGGAGCGCTTTCTTT.

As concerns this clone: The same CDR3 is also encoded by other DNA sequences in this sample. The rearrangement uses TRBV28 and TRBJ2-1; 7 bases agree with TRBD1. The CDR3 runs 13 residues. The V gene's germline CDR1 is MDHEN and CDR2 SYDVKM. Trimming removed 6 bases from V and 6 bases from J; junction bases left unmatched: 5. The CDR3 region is CASSLDRVNEQFF. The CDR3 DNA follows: TGTGCCAGCAGCCTCGACAGGGTCAATGAGCAGTTCTTC.

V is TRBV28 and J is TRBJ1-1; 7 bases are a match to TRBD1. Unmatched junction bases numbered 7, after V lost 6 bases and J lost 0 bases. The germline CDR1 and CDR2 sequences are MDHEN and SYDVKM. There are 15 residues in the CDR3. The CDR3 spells CASSGQVKLNTEAFF. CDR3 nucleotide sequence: TGTGCCAGCAGCGGACAGGTGAAACTGAACACTGAAGCTTTCTTT.

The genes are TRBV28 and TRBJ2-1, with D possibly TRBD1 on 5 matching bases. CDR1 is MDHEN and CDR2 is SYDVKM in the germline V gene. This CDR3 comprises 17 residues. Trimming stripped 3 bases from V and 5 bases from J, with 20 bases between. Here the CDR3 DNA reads TGTGCCAGCAGTTTTCTTTCCCCCCCCAGGGAAAACAATGAGCAGTTCTTC. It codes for CASSFLSPPRENNEQFF.

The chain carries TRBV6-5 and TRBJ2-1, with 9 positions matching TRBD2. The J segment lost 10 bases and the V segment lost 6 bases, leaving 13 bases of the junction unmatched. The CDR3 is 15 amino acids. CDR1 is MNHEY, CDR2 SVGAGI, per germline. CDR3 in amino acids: CASSIISGSRGEQFF. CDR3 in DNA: TGTGCCAGCAGCATCATTAGCGGGAGTAGGGGAGAGCAGTTCTTC.

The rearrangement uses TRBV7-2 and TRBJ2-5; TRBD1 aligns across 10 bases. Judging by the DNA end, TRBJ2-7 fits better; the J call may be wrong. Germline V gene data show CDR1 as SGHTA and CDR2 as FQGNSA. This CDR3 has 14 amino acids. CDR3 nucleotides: TGTGCCAGCAGTTCCCGGGACAGGGGCCACGAGCAGTACTTC. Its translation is CASSSRDRGHEQYF.

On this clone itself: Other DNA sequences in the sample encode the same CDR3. Here the CDR3 DNA reads TGCGCCAGCAGCCCTGTCGGGGGGGCAGACACTGAAGCTTTCTTT. This sequence encodes CASSPVGGADTEAFF. The chain has TRBV5-1 and TRBJ1-1; perhaps TRBD1 as D (6 bases). The CDR3 covers 15 residues. Germline V gives CDR1 SGHRS, CDR2 YFSETQ. V lost 4 bases and J lost 3, with 16 bases in between.